This T cell receptor beta chain originates from a study of blood T cell repertoires in COVID-19. Across the whole study: The United States, Italy and Spain supplied acute and convalescent COVID-19 samples. Sample material is recorded as cDNA or gDNA derived from T cells, B-cell-depleted T cells, or PBMCs.

Germline loops: CDR1 ENHRY, CDR2 SYGVKD. V was cut by 0 bases and J by 5 bases, with 13 bases left in between. The CDR3 runs 15 residues. Per the study methods: Researchers report that nucleated cell counts were estimated from reference gene primer amplification. Assay: immunoSEQ multiplex PCR; the TCRdb copy retains only in-frame clones and omits some. The V and J calls and clone size are taken from that table; D and trimming were inferred from the DNA. The sample records tens of thousands of clones, roughly 83% being singletons. The chain joins TRBV10-3 to TRBJ1-1, with a possible D match to TRBD1 (5 bases). Sequencing used peripheral blood. The sequence was obtained from a human donor in a cohort sampled during active COVID-19. The DNA for the CDR3 is TGTGCCATCAGTGAGTCGGGGGGGACGGGGACTGAAGCTTTCTTT. This encodes CAISESGGTGTEAFF.